This T cell receptor beta chain was sequenced for a study of blood T cell repertoires in COVID-19. Background on the study: The origin of the acute and convalescent COVID-19 samples was the United States, Italy and Spain. PBMCs, B-cell-depleted T cells, or T cells provided the cDNA or gDNA that made up the material.

In the original analysis: How many nucleated cells were present was estimated from reference gene primer amplification. TCRdb's copy holds only in-frame clones and misses some; the assay was immunoSEQ multiplex PCR. That table furnishes V, J and clone size, whereas the DNA furnished D and trimming. The sample consists of fewer than 250,000 clones, roughly nine tenths of them appearing once. This receptor was identified in a man in his forties or fifties with acute or convalescent COVID-19. The sequencing sample was made of peripheral blood.

The DNA of the CDR3 is TGCAGCGTTGAGAGGACAGGGGGGGTCTATGGCTACACCTTC. Protein: CSVERTGGVYGYTF. The V and J genes are TRBV29-1 and TRBJ1-2; 10 nucleotides align to TRBD1. Trimming took 3 bases from V and 4 from J; bases not matched to a gene: 5. Germline V CDR1 and CDR2: SQVTM, ANQGSEA. The CDR3 runs 14 residues.